This T cell receptor beta chain stems from a study of CD8 T cells in ankylosing spondylitis. As concerns this clonotype: Its specificity is not known.

CDR3 length equals 14 residues. V was pared by 1 base and J by 4 bases, with 12 bases between. Per the germline V gene, CDR1 is SGHRS and CDR2 is YFSETQ. TCRdb passed the 5' RACE reads through MiXCR, listing each CDR3 protein once. The repertoire includes about 27,000 distinct CDR3 sequences, 7.9% of them detected once, and about 31% sits in the top ten. Whole-study findings and limits: Disease-linked clones, CD8+, were relatively rare in peripheral blood. Certain motif variants had earlier appeared in reactive arthritis synovial fluid and blood. It was reported that disease-linked clones were significantly enriched in matched ankylosing spondylitis synovial fluid.

This sequence originates from a male donor with ankylosing spondylitis or in good health (not recorded which). What was sequenced was blood. The chain couples TRBV5-1 to TRBJ2-7; D is possibly TRBD1 (6 bases). The CDR3 sequence: CASSLNGDKYEQYF. Here the CDR3 DNA reads TGCGCCAGCAGCTTGAATGGGGACAAGTACGAGCAGTACTTC.